This T cell receptor (beta chain) emerged from a study of T cells in Graves' hyperthyroidism and ophthalmopathy. Notes on the study in general: The model predicted ophthalmopathy a median roughly 6.5 months before onset.

It was RNA transcripts that yielded the amplified TCR beta CDR3 regions. The study used the HTBI primer set for a first-round RT-PCR of the TCR CDR3. TCRdb reprocessed the multiplex PCR reads with MiXCR, giving one entry per CDR3 protein. The repertoire holds roughly 380,000 distinct CDR3 sequences, 15% to 20% seen once, with approximately 4% in the top ten. Trimming pared 6 bases from V and 5 bases from J, leaving 19 bases between. There are 15 residues in the CDR3. The V gene's germline CDR1 is WNHNN and CDR2 SYGVQD (reference sequence). This clonotype was counted many times. The antigen is not known.

The chain employs TRBV10-1 and TRBJ2-5; D is ambiguous. The specimen sequenced was blood. This clonotype was obtained from a woman aged 18-29 years with Graves' hyperthyroidism. CDR3 sequence reads: CASRGMGPGGETQYF. CDR3 nucleotide sequence: TGCGCCAGCAGGGGAATGGGCCCCGGTGGCGAGACCCAGTACTTC.